The present entry profiles one T cell receptor (beta chain) with its context. What antigen it recognizes has not been identified. No per-base quality is available; no much larger clone lies one base away. The immunoSEQ Assay, a bias-controlled multiplex PCR, was used to amplify TCRbeta CDR3 regions from genomic DNA. The authors processed their data as follows. The number of nucleated cells in each sample was estimated from the amplification of reference gene primers within the assay. To quantify the absolute abundance of each unique TCRbeta CDR3 rearrangement, sequence reads were collapsed and filtered. For each sample, productive Simpson clonality was calculated as the square root of Simpson's diversity index across productive rearrangements. Sourced from immuneACCESS, this table was stored by TCRdb with only in-frame sequences that have V and J called. A share of the clones is absent; for the studies checked, an unresolved V gene accounts for under half, and the remainder has no known explanation. D and trimming were read from the DNA, whereas the V and J calls and clone size are those reported in that table. Here the sample has a few hundred thousand clones; about 92% occur a single time. The ten most abundant clones make up about a fifth of the sample.

Enrolling through a virtual design, the prospective study's participants ranged in age from roughly 18 to 100 years and lived across more than 20 United States geographic areas. To assign participants to cohorts, the prospective study relied on clinical history that participants themselves reported in a screening survey and a study questionnaire. Recovered participants in ImmuneRACE Cohort 3 were defined by two consecutive negative NP/OP PCR tests, clearance by a healthcare professional, or resolution of symptoms. In the prospective study, whole blood, serum and a nasopharyngeal or oropharyngeal swab were collected from each participant by mobile phlebotomists. Prospective study participants could optionally give additional blood draws and questionnaires over an approximately 2-month period. Prospective study blood samples were shipped either frozen or at room temperature before DNA extraction.

This entry belongs to a study of blood T cell repertoires in COVID-19 (dated by TCRdb to the early 2020s). With respect to the entire study: Samples from collaborators originated in the United States, Italy and Spain and spanned both the acute and convalescent phases of COVID-19. The repertoires were released in a freely available public database meant as a resource for research on the immune response to SARS-CoV-2. The sample metadata nearly always contained a de-identified subject ID, COVID-19 status, age in years and sex. Subjects who had been exposed to COVID-19, were actively infected with it, or had recovered from it provided the deeply sampled blood TCRbeta repertoires that made up the dataset. Where available, HLA class I and class II types were obtained from metadata supplied by the sample provider rather than from assay-based typing. The material from the prospective study consisted of cDNA or gDNA derived from T cells, B-cell-depleted T cells, or PBMCs. The samples were drawn from two sources: the first 160 participants of the ongoing ImmuneRACE study, and 950 to 1,500 subjects contributed by 6 global collaborators.

The study at large found these results: How much clinical and demographic metadata was included differed by source and by participant, and the metadata was provided uncurated.

Input material: PBMCs or T cells enriched from blood (not recorded which). The TCR sequence derives from a woman younger than 45 who had recovered from COVID-19.

Here is the DNA: TGTGCCAGCAGCTTACGTTCCTCAGGGGGCAGAGGTAACACTGAAGCTTTCTTT. Its coded protein is CASSLRSSGGRGNTEAFF. This chain is built from TRBV13 and TRBJ1-1; the central 8 bases match TRBD1. V is trimmed back by 2 bases and J by 2 bases, and the junction contains 13 bases that no gene match accounts for. The CDR3 has 18 amino acids, counting the end cysteine and phenylalanine. Just the 54-base CDR3 DNA is kept, in frame starting at base 1. For CDR1 and CDR2, the germline V gene (reference sequence) lists PRHDT and FYEKMQ.